The 14 T cell receptor beta chains in this list originate from one sample, sequenced in a study of T cells in Graves' hyperthyroidism and ophthalmopathy. RNA transcripts provided the source from which TCR beta CDR3 regions were amplified. An initial round of RT-PCR targeting the TCR CDR3 relied on the HTBI primer set. TCRdb reprocessed the multiplex PCR reads via MiXCR and lists one record per CDR3 protein. The sample carries a few hundred thousand distinct CDR3 sequences, about 14% recorded once. Sequenced input: blood. The receptors were gathered from a woman in her thirties with Graves' ophthalmopathy.

J is TRBJ2-1 and V is TRBV4-1, with D perhaps given as TRBD1 or TRBD2 (6 bases each). Germline CDR1 and CDR2: MGHRA and YSYEKL. Deletions cut 4 bases from V and 10 bases from J, with 20 bases between. This CDR3 has 15 residues. The CDR3 DNA is TGCGCCAGCAGCCGCCCGGGGGCAGCGGTTCGCGAGCAGTTCTTC. Translated: CASSRPGAAVREQFF.

This clonotype was counted at least ten times. The gene calls are TRBV7-3 and TRBJ2-1, with D uncertain. Germline CDR1 reads SGHTA; CDR2 reads FQGTGA. This CDR3 is 15 amino acids long. The ends were cut back, 4 bases at V and 10 bases at J, with 20 bases in the middle. This CDR3 reads CASSSRPGRSREQFF. The CDR3 region has the DNA TGTGCCAGCAGCTCGCGCCCTGGGCGGTCGCGGGAGCAGTTCTTC.

The CDR3: CASLEQGGFEQYF. The CDR3 DNA follows: TGTGCCTCACTGGAGCAGGGAGGTTTCGAGCAGTACTTC. This chain uses TRBV30 with TRBJ2-7; D is possibly TRBD2 (6 bases). This CDR3 region has 13 residues. Trimming stripped 7 bases from V and 6 bases from J, with 19 bases between. The germline gives CDR1 GTSNPN, CDR2 SVGIG (reference sequence).

Comment on this clonotype: Just one base apart from a much larger clone, this may be a read error. The CDR3 DNA sequence: TGTGCCAGCAGGCGCGGTGTGACAGGGGATTATGGCTACACCTTC. This sequence encodes CASRRGVTGDYGYTF. The V and J genes are TRBV5-5 and TRBJ1-2, with 8 nucleotides matching TRBD1. CDR3 length: 15 residues. With 5 bases clipped from V and 5 bases from J, the junction kept 11 bases outside the gene matches. From germline, CDR1 is SGHKS and CDR2 YYEKEE (reference sequence).

At least ten counts were recorded for this clonotype. The chain has TRBV15 and TRBJ2-5; 7 positions match TRBD1. The V gene end was trimmed by 9 bases and the J gene end by 2 bases; junction bases not matched to a gene: 15. This CDR3 region has 16 residues. CDR1 and CDR2 (germline): LNHNV, YYDKDF (reference sequence). DNA for the CDR3: TGTGCCACACAAGGGGGCCAAGGGGTGCGGCAAGAGACCCAGTACTTC. It codes for CATQGGQGVRQETQYF.

The V call is TRBV5-1, the J call TRBJ2-1, with D perhaps assigned TRBD1 or TRBD2 (5 bases each). V lost 0 bases and J lost 3, with 10 bases in between. CDR1 and CDR2 (germline): SGHRS, YFSETQ. The CDR3 runs to 15 residues. CDR3 residues: CASSLAGTSYNEQFF. Here the CDR3 DNA reads TGCGCCAGCAGCTTGGCGGGGACCAGCTACAATGAGCAGTTCTTC.

The gene calls are TRBV4-2 and TRBJ2-3; 11 nucleotides match TRBD2. The germline V gene encodes CDR1 LGHNA and CDR2 YNFKEQ. The trim removed 4 bases at V and 0 bases at J, leaving 3 bases unmatched. There are 16 residues in the CDR3. CDR3 sequence: CASSPSGGLSTDTQYF. The CDR3 nucleotides are TGTGCCAGCAGCCCTAGCGGGGGGTTAAGCACAGATACGCAGTATTTT.

This chain uses TRBV28 with TRBJ2-3; 10 bases are shared with TRBD2. The CDR3 spans 18 residues. CDR1 is MDHEN and CDR2 is SYDVKM in the germline V gene. V shed 5 bases, J shed 2 bases, and the junction held 13 bases outside the gene matches. CDR3 residues: CASSTHAVLAGDTDTQYF. As DNA, the CDR3 is TGTGCCAGCAGTACCCACGCTGTCCTAGCGGGGGACACAGATACGCAGTATTTT.

Ten or more counts support this clonotype. V usage is TRBV20-1 and J usage is TRBJ2-5; D might be TRBD2 (6 bases). CDR1 DFQATT and CDR2 SNEGSKA come from the germline V gene (reference sequence). The CDR3 loop spans 15 amino acids. The V and J ends lost 6 bases and 4 bases respectively, with 21 bases between them. The chain's CDR3 is CSALYRTGGAETQYF. The DNA for the CDR3 is TGCAGTGCATTGTATCGAACGGGCGGGGCAGAGACCCAGTACTTC.

This chain links TRBV12-3 or TRBV12-4 with TRBJ1-5, with 9 positions matching TRBD1. Trimming took 4 bases from V and 2 from J; bases not matched to a gene: 3. The CDR3 spans 15 residues. The CDR3 DNA reads TGTGCCAGCAGTTCGGACAGGGGACGCAATCAGCCCCAGCATTTT. Protein sequence: CASSSDRGRNQPQHF.

This clonotype occurred many times. The chain is built from TRBV12-3 or TRBV12-4 and TRBJ2-7, with 12 bases lining up with TRBD2. The trim removed 6 bases at V and 7 bases at J, leaving 10 bases unmatched. The CDR3 has 15 residues. The CDR3 reads CASSRTSGGHREQYF. DNA for the CDR3: TGTGCCAGCAGCCGAACTAGCGGGGGGCACAGGGAGCAGTACTTC.

There are many counts of this clonotype. V gene TRBV11-1 combines with J gene TRBJ1-2; 9 bases line up with TRBD1. Germline-derived CDR1 and CDR2 are SGHAT and FQDESV (reference sequence). With V trimmed by 4 bases and J by 6 bases, 12 bases remained unmatched. This CDR3 is built from 16 residues. The CDR3 loop is CASSSSRSTGGNGYTF. The CDR3 region has the DNA TGTGCCAGCAGCTCGTCCCGCTCGACAGGGGGAAATGGCTACACCTTC.

This clonotype was detected many times. V and J are TRBV19 and TRBJ2-5; 13 bases agree with TRBD2. From germline, CDR1 is LNHDA and CDR2 SQIVND (reference sequence). The CDR3 is 16 amino acids. The V and J ends lost 3 bases and 5 bases, in that order; junction bases with no gene match: 6. CDR3 residues: CASSIPGTSGAETQYF. CDR3 coding DNA: TGTGCCAGTAGTATCCCCGGGACTAGCGGGGCTGAGACCCAGTACTTC.

This clonotype appeared many times. V and J are TRBV28 and TRBJ1-3; weak D call: TRBD1 (5 bases). CDR3 length equals 16 residues. V was clipped by 5 bases and J by 1 base, with 15 bases between them. Germline V CDR1 and CDR2: MDHEN, SYDVKM. Here the CDR3 DNA reads TGTGCCAGCAGTCCCCCCCAGGGAGGGTCTGGAAACACCATATATTTT. Protein product: CASSPPQGGSGNTIYF.